Reported below is one TCR beta chain. Its cognate antigen is unknown. This record comes from a study of T cell responses to AZD1222 COVID-19 vaccine. Whole-study results and caveats: Only a handful of AZD1222 recipients were seropositive at baseline. Spike was spanned by vaccine-associated CD4 TCRs, with dominance at 160-218 and 743-854. Rises in breadth and depth of Spike-specific TCRs came after two AZD1222 doses. Mostly white British, mostly female donors; authors suggested clonal diversity may be underestimated.

The assay was immunoSEQ multiplex PCR, and TCRdb's table has in-frame clones only and misses some. The repertoire holds over 50,000 clones, with less than 85% as singletons. Germline CDR1 is LNHNV and CDR2 is YYDKDF (reference sequence). V was shortened by 2 bases and J by 5 bases, with 3 bases between the two germline ends. The length of the CDR3 is 11 residues. The sample here was peripheral blood, taken on day 0 of AZD1222 vaccination. The V call is TRBV15, the J call TRBJ1-1, with D unclear. This TCR came from an adult in good health. The CDR3 nucleotides read TGTGCCACCAGCAGAAATACTGAAGCTTTCTTT. Translation gives CATSRNTEAFF.